The sequence of this T cell receptor (beta chain) was determined in a study of neurological immune-mediated disorders. CDR3 length equals 14 residues. The J segment lost 5 bases and the V segment lost 4 bases, leaving 4 bases of the junction unmatched. Germline CDR1 and CDR2: DFQATT and SNEGSKA (reference sequence). This clonotype was counted at least ten times. TCRdb re-analysed the 5' RACE reads in MiXCR, keeping a single row per CDR3 protein. The sample holds roughly 30,000 distinct CDR3 sequences, 5% to 8% seen once. This TCR came from a woman between 45 and 60 years old in good health. Sequencing was performed on PBMCs. This sequence joins TRBV20-1 and TRBJ2-5; 13 bases match TRBD2. CDR3 residues: CSAIWTSGSETQYF. The CDR3 DNA reads TGCAGTGCTATATGGACTAGCGGGAGTGAGACCCAGTACTTC.